The T cell receptor (beta chain) described here comes from a study of T cell repertoires in cytomegalovirus infection. Study results and limitations: There were HLA-C-restricted CMV-specific TCR beta clonotypes dominating the ex vivo response.

TCRdb itself ran the reads through MiXCR, one entry per CDR3 protein. The sample lists roughly 230,000 distinct CDR3 sequences; roughly 22% were seen once. In this sample, this clonotype turned up many times. Its target is unknown. The sequence was collected from a human donor in good health (CMV status not recorded). Some clones in this sample may be carry-over from other donors' samples. The specimen sequenced was CD8+ T cells from PBMCs.

The CDR3 protein is CASSRPGSEAFF. In nucleotides, the CDR3 is TGTGCCAGCAGTCGCCCGGGATCTGAAGCTTTCTTT. The chain couples TRBV6-1 to TRBJ1-1; D is undetermined. This CDR3 region has 12 residues. Trimming stripped 5 bases from V and 6 bases from J, with 10 bases between. CDR1 MNHNS and CDR2 SASEGT come from the germline V gene.